This T cell receptor beta chain is from a study of blood T cell repertoires in COVID-19. About the research overall: Specimens from acute and convalescent COVID-19 originated in the United States, Italy and Spain.

Produced via immunoSEQ multiplex PCR; TCRdb's table is partial and in-frame only. The data hold some 120,000 clones, with roughly 90% observed a single time. Per germline, CDR1 SGHRS and CDR2 YFSETQ. The CDR3 consists of 16 residues. V was cut by 4 bases and J by 0 bases, with 17 bases left in between. The sequenced sample was peripheral blood. The chain joins TRBV5-1 to TRBJ2-7, with a possible D match to TRBD1 (6 bases). The sequence derives from a man aged 55 to 70 with COVID-19, enrolled during active disease. The CDR3 here is CASSLAAQGSSYEQYF. DNA of the CDR3: TGCGCCAGCAGCCTCGCGGCCCAGGGGAGCTCCTACGAGCAGTACTTC.